Listed below are T cell receptor beta chains from one sample, sequenced in a study of T cell changes during pregnancy in multiple sclerosis. Here immunoSEQ multiplex PCR was the method, and the copy in TCRdb shows in-frame clones only, minus some. The sample holds tens of thousands of clones, over 80% seen once. The sequenced sample was PBMCs, obtained in the first trimester of pregnancy. The source of these receptors is a female donor in good health, serving as a control in a pregnancy study. Some clones in this sample may be carry-over from other donors' samples. Each CDR3 is given without its conserved first and last residue. The order of the fields is J gene, V gene, clone size, CDR3 protein. Not all rows give a size; the values are once, few, many and, for expanded clones, a class.

>TRBJ2-7|TRBV6-5|once
ASSGGTVVDSEQY
>TRBJ1-2|TRBV28|.
ASMNHAGTLQRGNYGYT
>TRBJ2-7|TRBV5-5|.
ASSFLGRSSYEQY
>TRBJ1-1|TRBV5-6|.
ASSSQGYTEAF
>TRBJ2-1|TRBV25-1|.
ASSDYDRGLLNEQF
>TRBJ2-4|TRBV2|.
ATASGLRDIQY
>TRBJ2-2|TRBV4-1|.
ASSLTGESTGELF
>TRBJ2-7|TRBV5-1|.
ASSWTSGGAYEQY
>TRBJ1-6|TRBV5-1|.
ASSPRTGDDSPLH
>TRBJ1-4|TRBV30|.
AWSASRVGNEKLF
>TRBJ2-7|TRBV27|.
ASSLGTSGGSGEQY
>TRBJ2-1|TRBV29-1|.
SGSGRASEQF
>TRBJ1-2|TRBV28|.
ASRASYGYT
>TRBJ1-2|TRBV9|.
ASSTMGQGSYGYT
>TRBJ1-4|TRBV14|.
ASSQGDITTNEKLF
>TRBJ2-7|TRBV7-2|.
ASSSGLRLEQY
>TRBJ2-7|TRBV10-3|.
AIRKGTSGSHEQY
>TRBJ2-1|TRBV7-9|.
ASSLLAGAINEQF
>TRBJ2-3|TRBV5-4|.
ASRLGAGTDTQY
>TRBJ1-2|TRBV2|once
ASRNRVDRFGYT
>TRBJ2-1|TRBV7-9|few
ASSSGSLYNEQF
>TRBJ2-1|TRBV28|.
ASSSTLGGEQF
>TRBJ1-1|TRBV6-5|.
ASSYNGQENTEAF
>TRBJ1-4|TRBV5-6|.
ASSFASNEKLF
>TRBJ1-2|TRBV29-1|.
SVEDRGANYGYT
>TRBJ2-7|TRBV5-1|.
ASSLAGQGAYEQY
>TRBJ1-2|TRBV29-1|.
SVEDTGGHGYT
>TRBJ1-2|TRBV6-1|.
ASSEDRVGYT